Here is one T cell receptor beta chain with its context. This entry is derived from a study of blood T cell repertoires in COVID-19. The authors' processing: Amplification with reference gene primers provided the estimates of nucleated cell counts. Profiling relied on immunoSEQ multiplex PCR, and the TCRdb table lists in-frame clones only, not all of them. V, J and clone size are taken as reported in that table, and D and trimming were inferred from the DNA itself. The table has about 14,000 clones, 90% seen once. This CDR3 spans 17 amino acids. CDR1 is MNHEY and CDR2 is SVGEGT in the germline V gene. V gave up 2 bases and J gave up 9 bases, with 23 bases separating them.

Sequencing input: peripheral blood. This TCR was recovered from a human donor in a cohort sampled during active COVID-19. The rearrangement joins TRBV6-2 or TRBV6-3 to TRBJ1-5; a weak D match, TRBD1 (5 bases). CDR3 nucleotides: TGTGCCAGCAGTTACGGTACGTCGACGGCGGGGAGGGGGCCCCAGCATTTT. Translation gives CASSYGTSTAGRGPQHF.